This T cell receptor beta chain comes out of a study of PD-1 blockade in mismatch repair-deficient tumors. Regarding the study as a whole: Tumor-resident clones, often undetectable pretreatment in blood, expanded then contracted after pembrolizumab.

In regard to this clone: Its antigen remains unidentified.

The CDR3 is made up of 15 amino acids. Germline-derived CDR1 and CDR2 are MGHRA and YSYEKL. Trimming took 5 bases from V and 2 from J; bases not matched to a gene: 8. Repertoires were generated with immunoSEQ multiplex PCR, while TCRdb's copy carries only in-frame clones and drops some. The data contain about 63,000 clones, about 91% of them singletons. Three pembrolizumab responders had their TCRs sequenced. The starting material was peripheral blood, obtained 52 weeks after starting pembrolizumab. The clonotype comes from an adult with mismatch repair-deficient cancer. The J gene is TRBJ2-7, the V gene TRBV4-1; 8 bases fit TRBD2. The chain's CDR3 is CASSSGPGGPYEQYF. The CDR3 DNA follows: TGCGCCAGCAGCTCTGGACCGGGAGGGCCCTACGAGCAGTACTTC.